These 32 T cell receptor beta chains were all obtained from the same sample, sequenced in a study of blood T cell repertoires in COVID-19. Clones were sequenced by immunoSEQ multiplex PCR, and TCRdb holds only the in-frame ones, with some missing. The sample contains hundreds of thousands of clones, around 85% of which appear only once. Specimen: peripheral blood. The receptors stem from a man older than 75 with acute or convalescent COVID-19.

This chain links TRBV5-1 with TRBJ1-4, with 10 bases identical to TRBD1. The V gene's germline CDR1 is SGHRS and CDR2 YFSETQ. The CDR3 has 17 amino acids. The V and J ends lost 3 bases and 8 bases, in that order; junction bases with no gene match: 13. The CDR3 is CASSSSPSGTGDEKLFF. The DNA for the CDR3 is TGCGCCAGCAGCTCCTCACCCTCCGGGACAGGGGACGAAAAACTGTTTTTT.

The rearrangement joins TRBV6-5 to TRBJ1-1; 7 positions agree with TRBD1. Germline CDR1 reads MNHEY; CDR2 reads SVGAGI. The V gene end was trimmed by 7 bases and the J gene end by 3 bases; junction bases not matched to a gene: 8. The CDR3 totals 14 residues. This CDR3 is CASNFNRGYTEAFF. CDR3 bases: TGTGCCAGCAACTTTAACAGGGGCTACACTGAAGCTTTCTTT.

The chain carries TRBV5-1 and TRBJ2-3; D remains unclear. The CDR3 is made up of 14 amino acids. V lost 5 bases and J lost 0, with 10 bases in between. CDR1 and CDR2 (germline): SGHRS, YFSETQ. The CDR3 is CASRAFDSTDTQYF. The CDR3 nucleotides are TGCGCCAGCAGGGCATTCGATAGCACAGATACGCAGTATTTT.

CDR3 coding DNA: TGTGCCAGCGTTACGGTACAGGGGACTGAAGCTTTCTTT. Residues: CASVTVQGTEAFF. The V and J genes are TRBV25-1 and TRBJ1-1; the match to TRBD1 covers 7 bases. The CDR3 covers 13 residues. The germline gives CDR1 MGHDK, CDR2 SYGVNS. With V trimmed by 8 bases and J by 5 bases, 8 bases remained unmatched.

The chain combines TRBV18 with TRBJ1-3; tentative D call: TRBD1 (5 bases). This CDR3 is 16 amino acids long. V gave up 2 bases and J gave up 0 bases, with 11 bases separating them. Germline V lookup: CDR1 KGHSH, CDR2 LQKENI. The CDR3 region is CASSPSAGLSGNTIYF. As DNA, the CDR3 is TGTGCCAGCTCACCAAGCGCAGGGCTCTCTGGAAACACCATATATTTT.

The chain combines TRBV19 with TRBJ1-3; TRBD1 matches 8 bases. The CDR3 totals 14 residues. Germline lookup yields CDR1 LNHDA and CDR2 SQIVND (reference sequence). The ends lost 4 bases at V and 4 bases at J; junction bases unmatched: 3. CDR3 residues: CASSTQGAGNTIYF. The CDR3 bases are TGTGCCAGTAGTACCCAGGGGGCCGGAAACACCATATATTTT.

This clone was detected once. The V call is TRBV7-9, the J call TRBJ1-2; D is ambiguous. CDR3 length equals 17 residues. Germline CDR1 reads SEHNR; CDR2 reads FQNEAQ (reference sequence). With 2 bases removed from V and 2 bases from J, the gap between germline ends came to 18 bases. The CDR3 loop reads CASSLRRPRLTNYGYTF. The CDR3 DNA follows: TGTGCCAGCAGCTTAAGAAGGCCGCGACTTACCAACTATGGCTACACCTTC. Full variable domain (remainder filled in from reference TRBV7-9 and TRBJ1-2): DTGVSQNPRHKITKRGQNVTFRCDPISEHNRLYWYRQTLGQGPEFLTYFQNEAQLEKSRLLSDRFSAERPKGSFSTLEIQRTEQGDSAMYLCASSLRRPRLTNYGYTFGSGTRLTVV.

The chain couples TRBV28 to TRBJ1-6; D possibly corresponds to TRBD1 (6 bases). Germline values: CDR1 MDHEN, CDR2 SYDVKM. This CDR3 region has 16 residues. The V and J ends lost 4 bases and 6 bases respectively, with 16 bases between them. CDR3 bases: TGTGCCAGCAGTTCCGACAGGTCGCCCACTAATTCACCCCTCCACTTT. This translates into CASSSDRSPTNSPLHF.

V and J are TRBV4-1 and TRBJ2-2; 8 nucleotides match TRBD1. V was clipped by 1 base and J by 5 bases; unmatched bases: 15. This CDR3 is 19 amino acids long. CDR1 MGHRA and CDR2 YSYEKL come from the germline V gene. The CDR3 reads CASSQVSWDQGARTGELFF. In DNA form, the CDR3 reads TGCGCCAGCAGCCAAGTCTCTTGGGACCAGGGGGCGCGGACCGGGGAGCTGTTTTTT.

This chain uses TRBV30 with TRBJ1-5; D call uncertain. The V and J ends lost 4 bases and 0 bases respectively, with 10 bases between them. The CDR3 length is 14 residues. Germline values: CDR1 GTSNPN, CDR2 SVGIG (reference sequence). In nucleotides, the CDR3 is TGTGCCTGGAATAGCCGGTATAGCAATCAGCCCCAGCATTTT. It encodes CAWNSRYSNQPQHF.

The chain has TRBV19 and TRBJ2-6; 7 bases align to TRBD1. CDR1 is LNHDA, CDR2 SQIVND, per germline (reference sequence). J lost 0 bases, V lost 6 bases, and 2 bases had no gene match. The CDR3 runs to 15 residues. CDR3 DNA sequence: TGTGCCAGTAGCCCAGGGGGCTCTGGGGCCAACGTCCTGACTTTC. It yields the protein CASSPGGSGANVLTF. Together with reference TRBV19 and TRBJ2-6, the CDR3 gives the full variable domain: DGGITQSPKYLFRKEGQNVTLSCEQNLNHDAMYWYRQDPGQGLRLIYYSQIVNDFQKGDIAEGYSVSREKKESFPLTVTSAQKNPTAFYLCASSPGGSGANVLTFGAGSRLTVL.

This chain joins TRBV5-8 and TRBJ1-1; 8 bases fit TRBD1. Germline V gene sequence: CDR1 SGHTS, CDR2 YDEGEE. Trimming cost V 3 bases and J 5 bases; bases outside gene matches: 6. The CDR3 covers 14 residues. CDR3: CASSSDRGRTEAFF. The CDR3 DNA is TGTGCCAGCAGCTCTGACAGGGGAAGGACTGAAGCTTTCTTT.

This chain's CDR3 is CASSLRSSTDTQYF. The CDR3 DNA reads TGTGCCAGCAGCTTGCGAAGCAGCACAGATACGCAGTATTTT. The chain couples TRBV5-5 to TRBJ2-3; D gene uncertain. This CDR3 has 14 amino acids. V lost 1 base to trimming and J lost 0 bases, with 6 bases between them. From germline, CDR1 is SGHKS and CDR2 YYEKEE (reference sequence). Full variable domain (rest looked up from reference TRBV5-5 and TRBJ2-3): DAGVTQSPTHLIKTRGQQVTLRCSPISGHKSVSWYQQVLGQGPQFIFQYYEKEERGRGNFPDRFSARQFPNYSSELNVNALLLGDSALYLCASSLRSSTDTQYFGPGTRLTVL.

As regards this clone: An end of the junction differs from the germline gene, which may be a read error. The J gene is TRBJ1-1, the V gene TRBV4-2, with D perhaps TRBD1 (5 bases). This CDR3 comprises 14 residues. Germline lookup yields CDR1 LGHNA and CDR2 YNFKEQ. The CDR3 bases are TGTGCCAGCAGCCAAGGGGTGATTACAGGCCGAAAAGTCTTT. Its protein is CASSQGVITGRKVF.

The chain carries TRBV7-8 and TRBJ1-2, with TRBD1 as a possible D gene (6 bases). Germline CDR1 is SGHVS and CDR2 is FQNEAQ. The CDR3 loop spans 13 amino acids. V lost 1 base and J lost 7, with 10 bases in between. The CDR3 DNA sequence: TGTGCCAGCAGCTTAGTCGACAGGAGTGGCTACACCTTC. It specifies CASSLVDRSGYTF.

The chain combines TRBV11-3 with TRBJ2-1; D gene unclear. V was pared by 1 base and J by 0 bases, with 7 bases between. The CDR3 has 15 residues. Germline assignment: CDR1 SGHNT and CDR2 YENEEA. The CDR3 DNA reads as TGTGCCAGCAGCTTAGGGTCTAGCTCCTACAATGAGCAGTTCTTC. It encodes CASSLGSSSYNEQFF.

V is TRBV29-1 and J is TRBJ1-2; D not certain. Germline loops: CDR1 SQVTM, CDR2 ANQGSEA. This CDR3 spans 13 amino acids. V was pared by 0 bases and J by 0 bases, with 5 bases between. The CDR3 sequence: CSVEDLPNYGYTF. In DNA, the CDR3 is TGCAGCGTTGAAGACCTCCCTAACTATGGCTACACCTTC. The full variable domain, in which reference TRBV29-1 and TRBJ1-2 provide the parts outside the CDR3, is SAVISQKPSRDICQRGTSLTIQCQVDSQVTMMFWYRQQPGQSLTLIATANQGSEATYESGFVIDKFPISRPNLTFSTLTVSNMSPEDSSIYLCSVEDLPNYGYTFGSGTRLTVV.

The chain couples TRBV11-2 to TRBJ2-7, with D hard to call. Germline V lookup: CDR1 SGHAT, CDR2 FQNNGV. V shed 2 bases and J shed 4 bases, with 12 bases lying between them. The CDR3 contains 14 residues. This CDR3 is CASSLYEVVYEQYF. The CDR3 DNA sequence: TGTGCCAGCAGCTTATATGAGGTGGTGTACGAGCAGTACTTC. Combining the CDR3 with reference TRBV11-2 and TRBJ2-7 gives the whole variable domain EAGVAQSPRYKIIEKRQSVAFWCNPISGHATLYWYQQILGQGPKLLIQFQNNGVVDDSQLPKDRFSAERLKGVDSTLKIQPAKLEDSAVYLCASSLYEVVYEQYFGPGTRLTVT.

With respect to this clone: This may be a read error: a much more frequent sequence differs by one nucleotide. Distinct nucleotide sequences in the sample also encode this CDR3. CDR3 in amino acids: CASSPREGTDTQYF. For the CDR3, the DNA is TGTGCCAGCTCACCTCGAGAGGGCACAGATACGCAGTATTTT. The chain has TRBV18 and TRBJ2-3, with D unclear. The CDR3 has 14 residues. Trimming took off 3 bases at V and 1 base at J, with 8 bases between the two ends. Germline CDR1 and CDR2: KGHSH and LQKENI.

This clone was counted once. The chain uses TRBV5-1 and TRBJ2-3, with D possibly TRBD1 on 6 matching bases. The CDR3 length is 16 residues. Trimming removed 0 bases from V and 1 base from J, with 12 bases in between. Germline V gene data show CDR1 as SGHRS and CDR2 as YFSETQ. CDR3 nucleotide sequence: TGCGCCAGCAGCTTGGCCGGGCCAGGGGGCACAGATACGCAGTATTTT. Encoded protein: CASSLAGPGGTDTQYF.

CDR3 amino acids: CAISESGTGETQYF. As DNA, the CDR3 is TGTGCCATCAGTGAGTCGGGGACAGGAGAGACCCAGTACTTC. V is TRBV10-3 and J is TRBJ2-5; 8 nucleotides agree with TRBD1. The germline gives CDR1 ENHRY, CDR2 SYGVKD. CDR3 length equals 14 residues. V shed 0 bases and J 4 bases; nucleotides not matched to a gene: 1.

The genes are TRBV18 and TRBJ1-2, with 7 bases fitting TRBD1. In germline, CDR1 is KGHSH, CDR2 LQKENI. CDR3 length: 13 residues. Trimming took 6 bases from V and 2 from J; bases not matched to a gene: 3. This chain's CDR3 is CASSMGQNYGYTF. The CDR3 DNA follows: TGTGCCAGCTCGATGGGACAGAACTATGGCTACACCTTC.

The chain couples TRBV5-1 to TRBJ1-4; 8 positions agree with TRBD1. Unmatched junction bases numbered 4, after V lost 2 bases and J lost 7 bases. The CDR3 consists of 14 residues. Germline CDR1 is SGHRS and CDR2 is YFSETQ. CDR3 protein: CASSLQGDGEKLFF. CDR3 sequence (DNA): TGCGCCAGCAGCTTACAGGGGGATGGTGAAAAACTGTTTTTT.

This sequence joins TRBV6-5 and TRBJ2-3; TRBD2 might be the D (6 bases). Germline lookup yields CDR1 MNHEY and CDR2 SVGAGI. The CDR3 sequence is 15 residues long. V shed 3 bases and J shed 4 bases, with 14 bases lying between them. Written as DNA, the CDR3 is TGTGCCAGCAGTTATCAAGGAGGGAACCCAGATACGCAGTATTTT. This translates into CASSYQGGNPDTQYF.

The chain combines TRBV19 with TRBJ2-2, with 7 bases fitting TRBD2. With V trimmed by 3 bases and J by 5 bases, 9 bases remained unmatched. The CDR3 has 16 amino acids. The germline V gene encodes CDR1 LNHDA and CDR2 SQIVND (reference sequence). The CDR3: CASSIRISGGTGELFF. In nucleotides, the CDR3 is TGTGCCAGTAGTATTCGGATATCGGGGGGTACCGGGGAGCTGTTTTTT. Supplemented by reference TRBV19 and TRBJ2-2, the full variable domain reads DGGITQSPKYLFRKEGQNVTLSCEQNLNHDAMYWYRQDPGQGLRLIYYSQIVNDFQKGDIAEGYSVSREKKESFPLTVTSAQKNPTAFYLCASSIRISGGTGELFFGEGSRLTVL.

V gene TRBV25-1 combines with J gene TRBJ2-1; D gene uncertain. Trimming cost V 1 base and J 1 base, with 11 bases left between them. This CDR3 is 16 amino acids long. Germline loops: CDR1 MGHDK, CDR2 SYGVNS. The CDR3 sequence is CASSELEARSYNEQFF. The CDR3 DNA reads TGTGCCAGCAGTGAATTAGAGGCTAGGTCCTACAATGAGCAGTTCTTC.

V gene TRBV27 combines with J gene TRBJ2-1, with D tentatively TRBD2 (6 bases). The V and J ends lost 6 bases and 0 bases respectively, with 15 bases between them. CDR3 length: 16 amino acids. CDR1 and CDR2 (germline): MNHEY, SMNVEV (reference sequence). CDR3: CASRRSSASSYNEQFF. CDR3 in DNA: TGTGCCAGCAGGCGGTCTAGCGCCAGCTCCTACAATGAGCAGTTCTTC.

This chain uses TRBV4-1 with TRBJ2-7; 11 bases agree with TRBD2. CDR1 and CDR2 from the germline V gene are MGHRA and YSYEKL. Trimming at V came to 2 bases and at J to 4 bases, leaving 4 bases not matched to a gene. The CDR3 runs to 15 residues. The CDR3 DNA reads TGCGCCAGCAGCCAAACCGGGACTAGCGGTTACGAGCAGTACTTC. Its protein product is CASSQTGTSGYEQYF.

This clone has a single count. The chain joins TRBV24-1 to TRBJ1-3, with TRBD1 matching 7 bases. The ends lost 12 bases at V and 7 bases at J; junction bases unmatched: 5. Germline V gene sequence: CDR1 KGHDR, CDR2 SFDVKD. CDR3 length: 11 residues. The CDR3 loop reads CAVQGMNTIYF. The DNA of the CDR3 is TGTGCCGTACAGGGGATGAACACCATATATTTT.

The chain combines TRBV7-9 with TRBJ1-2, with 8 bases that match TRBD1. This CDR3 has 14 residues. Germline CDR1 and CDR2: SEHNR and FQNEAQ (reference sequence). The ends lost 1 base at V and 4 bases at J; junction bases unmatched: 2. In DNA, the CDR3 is TGTGCCAGCAGCTTAGGGACAGGGTTCTATGGCTACACCTTC. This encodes CASSLGTGFYGYTF.

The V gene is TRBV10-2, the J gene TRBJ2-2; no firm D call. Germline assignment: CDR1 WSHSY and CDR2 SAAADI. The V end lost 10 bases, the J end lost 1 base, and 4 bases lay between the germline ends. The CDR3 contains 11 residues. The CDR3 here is CAIQNTGELFF. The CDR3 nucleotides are TGCGCCATACAGAACACCGGGGAGCTGTTTTTT.

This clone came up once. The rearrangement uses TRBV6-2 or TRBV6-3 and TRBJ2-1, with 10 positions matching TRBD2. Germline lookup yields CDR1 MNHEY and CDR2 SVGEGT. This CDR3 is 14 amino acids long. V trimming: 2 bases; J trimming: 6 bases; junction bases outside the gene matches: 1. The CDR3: CASSYLAGANEQFF. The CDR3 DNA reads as TGTGCCAGCAGTTACCTAGCGGGAGCCAATGAGCAGTTCTTC.